The clone carrying this T cell receptor (beta chain) was seen at least ten times. The antigen remains undetermined. TCRdb ran MiXCR on the 5' RACE reads and lists one entry per CDR3 protein. The profile shows 200,000 to 250,000 distinct CDR3 sequences, roughly 10% of them singletons. These data belong to a study of CD8 T cells in ankylosing spondylitis. Broader study findings: CD8+ cells made up the disease-linked clones, which were relatively rare in peripheral blood.

This CDR3 has 13 residues. Germline V gene lookup returns CDR1 MNHNY and CDR2 SVGAGI (reference sequence). V lost 5 bases to trimming and J lost 6 bases, with 10 bases between them. This sequence was found in a male donor with ankylosing spondylitis or in good health (not recorded which). The source material was blood, either unsorted or a sorted T cell fraction (not recorded which). V and J are TRBV6-6 and TRBJ2-2; the D gene is possibly TRBD2 (5 bases). Written as DNA, the CDR3 is TGTGCCAGCAGTAAGAGGGTACCCGGGGAGCTGTTTTTT. Its translation is CASSKRVPGELFF.